One and the same sample provided the 17 T cell receptor beta chains below, sequenced in a study of shared clonotypes between healthy human individuals. Sequencing was performed with immunoSEQ multiplex PCR; in TCRdb, only in-frame clones are kept and a portion is missing. The sample shows over 1.4 million clones, roughly 97% of them seen only once. Sequencing input: naive CD4+ T cells sorted from blood. Sample subset: CD45RA+ positively selected. These receptors all stem from a man under 40 in good health.

V and J are TRBV19 and TRBJ2-5; D remains unclear. This CDR3 is built from 14 residues. Trimming left V 1 base short and J 3 bases short, with 9 bases between. Germline V gene data show CDR1 as LNHDA and CDR2 as SQIVND (reference sequence). The CDR3 reads CASSIAGHKETQYF. DNA of the CDR3: TGTGCCAGTAGTATAGCCGGTCATAAAGAGACCCAGTACTTC.

CDR3 sequence reads: CASSLIAGANYNEQFF. Written as DNA, the CDR3 is TGTGCCAGCAGTTTGATAGCGGGAGCGAACTACAATGAGCAGTTCTTC. The rearrangement joins TRBV11-2 to TRBJ2-1, with 9 bases identical to TRBD2. There are 16 residues in the CDR3. CDR1 and CDR2 (germline): SGHAT, FQNNGV. V was clipped by 6 bases and J by 3 bases; unmatched bases: 9.

The rearrangement links TRBV5-1 to TRBJ2-1; D remains unclear. The length of the CDR3 is 13 residues. CDR1 is SGHRS and CDR2 is YFSETQ in the germline V gene. V was shortened by 2 bases and J by 6 bases, with 9 bases between the two germline ends. The DNA for the CDR3 is TGCGCCAGCAGCTTACAGCGTTTCAATGAGCAGTTCTTC. It yields the protein CASSLQRFNEQFF.

This chain connects TRBV28 to TRBJ2-1, with a tentative D call TRBD2 (7 bases). V dropped 5 bases and J dropped 5 bases, with 31 bases sitting between them. This CDR3 region has 20 residues. CDR1 MDHEN and CDR2 SYDVKM come from the germline V gene. The DNA of the CDR3 is TGTGCCAGCAGTCTATCTCGCCACCGTTGGGGGGGGGCGAAAAACAATGAGCAGTTCTTC. This sequence encodes CASSLSRHRWGGAKNNEQFF.

The chain combines TRBV28 with TRBJ1-5, with D possibly matching TRBD1 (5 bases). Trimming left V 4 bases short and J 5 bases short, with 6 bases between. This CDR3 spans 12 amino acids. CDR1 is MDHEN and CDR2 is SYDVKM in the germline V gene. CDR3 in amino acids: CASSWDHQPQHF. The CDR3 DNA reads as TGTGCCAGCAGTTGGGACCATCAGCCCCAGCATTTT.

The chain has TRBV15 and TRBJ1-3, with TRBD1 matching over 7 bases. V was clipped by 0 bases and J by 7 bases; unmatched bases: 9. CDR3 size: 16 residues. Germline lookup yields CDR1 LNHNV and CDR2 YYDKDF (reference sequence). The CDR3 loop is CATSRDMNRGGNTIYF. As DNA, the CDR3 is TGTGCCACCAGCAGAGATATGAACAGGGGTGGGAACACCATATATTTT.

This rearrangement joins TRBV19 to TRBJ1-1; D is uncertain. Trimming left V 6 bases short and J 4 bases short, with 15 bases between. Germline values: CDR1 LNHDA, CDR2 SQIVND (reference sequence). The CDR3 spans 14 residues. The CDR3, as DNA: TGTGCCAGTAGCCCCGCGGGGAGAGGCACTGAAGCTTTCTTT. It is translated as CASSPAGRGTEAFF.

Regarding this clone: Different DNA sequences within this sample yield the same CDR3. The chain has TRBV5-1 and TRBJ2-5, with D perhaps matching TRBD2 (6 bases). Trimming removed 0 bases from V and 3 bases from J, with 6 bases in between. CDR1 and CDR2 from the germline V gene are SGHRS and YFSETQ. The CDR3 contains 13 residues. The CDR3 DNA reads TGCGCCAGCAGCTTGGTAGCGGAAGAGACCCAGTACTTC. It codes for CASSLVAEETQYF. The full variable domain, completed using reference TRBV5-1 and TRBJ2-5, is KAGVTQTPRYLIKTRGQQVTLSCSPISGHRSVSWYQQTPGQGLQFLFEYFSETQRNKGNFPGRFSGRQFSNSRSEMNVSTLELGDSALYLCASSLVAEETQYFGPGTRLLVL.

The CDR3 DNA reads TGTGCCATCAGTGATTCGCCCACAGATACGCAGTATTTT. Its protein is CAISDSPTDTQYF. This chain links TRBV10-3 with TRBJ2-3; D is unclear. This CDR3 has 13 residues. The V gene lost 3 bases and the J gene lost 2 bases, with 6 bases spanning the gap. Germline CDR1 ENHRY, CDR2 SYGVKD.

This chain joins TRBV6-5 and TRBJ2-7; 7 bases are a match to TRBD1. Germline V CDR1 and CDR2: MNHEY, SVGAGI. The junction had 8 bases not matched to a gene; V was cut back by 10 bases and J by 2 bases. The CDR3 runs 13 residues. The CDR3 DNA sequence: TGTGCCACCTCCGGGACAGCCACCTACGAGCAGTACTTC. Its translation is CATSGTATYEQYF.

V gene TRBV11-2 combines with J gene TRBJ2-5; possible D gene TRBD2, 6 bases. The germline V gene has CDR1 SGHAT and CDR2 FQNNGV. CDR3 length: 15 residues. V was shortened by 5 bases and J by 4 bases, with 17 bases between the two germline ends. Here the CDR3 reads CASSPIAGIGETQYF. In DNA, the CDR3 is TGTGCCAGCAGCCCCATTGCGGGGATAGGAGAGACCCAGTACTTC. The entire variable domain, with the rest obtained from reference TRBV11-2 and TRBJ2-5, is as follows: EAGVAQSPRYKIIEKRQSVAFWCNPISGHATLYWYQQILGQGPKLLIQFQNNGVVDDSQLPKDRFSAERLKGVDSTLKIQPAKLEDSAVYLCASSPIAGIGETQYFGPGTRLLVL.

The chain carries TRBV19 and TRBJ1-2, with TRBD1 identical over 7 bases. The germline V gene has CDR1 LNHDA and CDR2 SQIVND (reference sequence). This CDR3 has 15 amino acids. V lost 4 bases and J lost 4; bases outside the gene matches: 9. The CDR3 region is CASSSLDRRLYGYTF. The CDR3 bases are TGTGCCAGTAGTAGCCTGGACAGGCGCCTCTATGGCTACACCTTC.

The gene calls are TRBV9 and TRBJ2-7, with 9 bases fitting TRBD2. V was clipped by 4 bases and J by 6 bases; unmatched bases: 11. The germline CDR1 and CDR2 sequences are SGDLS and YYNGEE. The CDR3 is 15 residues long. In DNA form, the CDR3 reads TGTGCCAGCAGCTCCTCAGGGCGGGAGGGCCGCGAGCAGTACTTC. This gives the protein CASSSSGREGREQYF.

CDR3 bases: TGCGCCAGCAGCCAAGAGGGGAGAGGCAATCAGCCCCAGCATTTT. It codes for CASSQEGRGNQPQHF. The V and J genes are TRBV4-1 and TRBJ1-5; no definite D call. The CDR3 is 15 amino acids. From germline, CDR1 is MGHRA and CDR2 YSYEKL. V lost 0 bases to trimming and J lost 2 bases, with 8 bases between them.

A word on this clone: Other DNA sequences within the sample encode an identical CDR3. The V call is TRBV7-9, the J call TRBJ2-5; D remains ambiguous. V dropped 4 bases and J dropped 3 bases, with 3 bases sitting between them. The germline V gene encodes CDR1 SEHNR and CDR2 FQNEAQ (reference sequence). The CDR3 contains 11 residues. The chain's CDR3 is CASSWKETQYF. In DNA form, the CDR3 reads TGTGCCAGCAGCTGGAAAGAGACCCAGTACTTC.

This chain links TRBV19 with TRBJ1-2; 9 nucleotides agree with TRBD1. After removal of 4 bases from V and 3 bases from J, the junction contained 3 bases not matched to a gene. The CDR3 is 14 amino acids. Germline V lookup: CDR1 LNHDA, CDR2 SQIVND (reference sequence). The CDR3 sequence is CASSTRTGDYGYTF. CDR3 coding DNA: TGTGCCAGTAGTACCCGGACAGGGGACTATGGCTACACCTTC.

The CDR3: CASSSGLVNSETQYF. CDR3 DNA sequence: TGCGCCAGCAGCTCGGGACTAGTGAATTCAGAGACCCAGTACTTC. The rearrangement joins TRBV5-1 to TRBJ2-5; 8 bases agree with TRBD2. J gave up 4 bases and V 3 bases, and 8 bases lay outside the gene matches. Germline V gene data show CDR1 as SGHRS and CDR2 as YFSETQ. There are 15 residues in the CDR3.